These 21 T cell receptor beta chains were all obtained from the same sample, sequenced in a study of Graves' ophthalmopathy and Graves' hyperthyroidism. CDR3 regions of TCR beta were amplified from RNA transcripts. HTBI-primed RT-PCR formed the first round, and a multiplex PCR formed the second. TCRdb fed the multiplex PCR reads into MiXCR, producing one record per CDR3 protein. The sample comprises 200,000 to 300,000 distinct CDR3 sequences, 45% of which are singletons, and about 45% rests with the top ten. The sequenced material came from peripheral blood. The receptors come from an adult man with Graves' ophthalmopathy.

This chain joins TRBV2 and TRBJ1-1, with TRBD1 matching over 8 bases. Unmatched junction bases numbered 5, after V lost 0 bases and J lost 5 bases. This CDR3 contains 15 residues. The germline V gene has CDR1 SNHLY and CDR2 FYNNEI. Here the CDR3 DNA reads TGTGCCAGCAGTGAAGCAGGACAGGGCGGGACTGAAGCTTTCTTT. As protein: CASSEAGQGGTEAFF.

The gene calls are TRBV2 and TRBJ2-7; perhaps TRBD2 as D (6 bases). This CDR3 spans 14 amino acids. V was shortened by 6 bases and J by 1 base, with 13 bases between the two germline ends. In germline, CDR1 is SNHLY, CDR2 FYNNEI. CDR3 in amino acids: CASRTGTASYEQYF. As DNA, the CDR3 is TGTGCCAGCAGAACCGGGACTGCTTCCTACGAGCAGTACTTC.

This clonotype was seen only once. This rearrangement joins TRBV29-1 to TRBJ2-7, with D perhaps assigned TRBD1 or TRBD2 (5 bases each). From germline, CDR1 is SQVTM and CDR2 ANQGSEA. This CDR3 comprises 11 residues. The V end was cut by 8 bases, the J end by 10 bases, with 18 bases between. Here the CDR3 DNA reads TGCAGCCTCAAGTGGGGGAAGGAACAGTACTTC. It codes for CSLKWGKEQYF.

This clonotype appeared a single time. A read error may be the cause here, since a much bigger clone is one base away. The J gene is TRBJ1-5, the V gene TRBV7-8; tentatively, D is TRBD1 (6 bases). This CDR3 has 14 amino acids. In germline, CDR1 is SGHVS, CDR2 FQNEAQ. DNA for the CDR3: TGTGCCAGCAGCTTGGGACACTCCAATCAGCCCCGGCATTTT. Translating it yields CASSLGHSNQPRHF.

For this clonotype: A junction end diverges from the germline sequence, so it may reflect a read error. The chain employs TRBV7-2 and TRBJ1-1; a possible D gene is TRBD1 (5 bases). The CDR3 has 15 residues. CDR1 is SGHTA and CDR2 is FQGNSA in the germline V gene. As DNA, the CDR3 is TGTGCCAGCAGCCCCGGGGCAGGCATGAACACTGAAGCCTTCTTT. Translated, it gives CASSPGAGMNTEAFF.

The chain has TRBV7-9 and TRBJ1-1; possibly TRBD1 for D (5 bases). Germline V gene data show CDR1 as SEHNR and CDR2 as FQNEAQ (reference sequence). V was clipped by 4 bases and J by 1 base, with 7 bases between them. The CDR3 is made up of 13 amino acids. The CDR3 reads CASSSDKNTEAFF. The CDR3 bases are TGTGCCAGCAGCTCGGACAAGAACACTGAAGCTTTCTTT.

This clonotype has only one observation. One junction end disagrees with the germline gene, perhaps due to a read error. The genes are TRBV10-3 and TRBJ1-1, with 11 nucleotides matching TRBD1. The CDR3 has 16 amino acids. CDR1 is ENHRY and CDR2 is SYGVKD in the germline V gene. The CDR3 DNA sequence: TGTGCCAGCAGTTACTCGACGGCGGGACAGGGGGGTAAAGCTTTCTTT. This sequence encodes CASSYSTAGQGGKAFF.

The gene calls are TRBV6-5 and TRBJ2-7; D may correspond to TRBD1 or TRBD2 (5 bases each). Trimming removed 8 bases from V and 3 bases from J, with 8 bases in between. The germline V gene has CDR1 MNHEY and CDR2 SVGAGI. This CDR3 is 11 amino acids long. CDR3 region: CASVGDYEQYF. The CDR3 DNA reads TGTGCCAGCGTGGGGGACTACGAGCAGTACTTC.

This clonotype was found many times. V and J are TRBV10-3 and TRBJ2-6; D gene uncertain. Germline CDR1 ENHRY, CDR2 SYGVKD. V lost 4 bases, J lost 0 bases, and 7 bases lay in between. The CDR3 covers 15 residues. CDR3 protein: CAISGGSSGANVLTF. The CDR3 bases are TGTGCCATCAGTGGGGGAAGCTCTGGGGCCAACGTCCTGACTTTC.

This chain links TRBV7-2 with TRBJ2-7; TRBD2 matches at 13 bases. CDR3 size: 16 residues. The germline V gene has CDR1 SGHTA and CDR2 FQGNSA. Trimming at V came to 8 bases and at J to 6 bases, leaving 13 bases not matched to a gene. CDR3 sequence reads: CASPEPGTSGNFEQYF. The DNA for the CDR3 is TGTGCCAGCCCAGAACCAGGGACTAGCGGGAATTTCGAGCAGTACTTC.

The chain joins TRBV7-9 to TRBJ1-2; D is perhaps TRBD1 (5 bases). CDR1 and CDR2 from the germline V gene are SEHNR and FQNEAQ (reference sequence). Trimming removed 3 bases from V and 4 bases from J, with 9 bases in between. The CDR3 length is 13 residues. The CDR3 is CASSLAGTYGYTF. The CDR3 DNA sequence: TGTGCCAGCAGCTTGGCGGGGACCTATGGCTACACCTTC.

This clonotype was seen a single time. This chain joins TRBV6-2 or TRBV6-3 and TRBJ2-6; 7 positions agree with TRBD1. The CDR3 runs 18 residues. The germline CDR1 and CDR2 sequences are MNHEY and SVGEGT. Trimming at V came to 6 bases and at J to 4 bases, leaving 15 bases not matched to a gene. The CDR3: CASRSRRRDRTGANVLTF. CDR3 bases: TGTGCCAGCAGATCACGACGTAGGGACAGAACCGGGGCCAACGTCCTGACTTTC.

The chain combines TRBV28 with TRBJ1-2; D possibly corresponds to TRBD1 (5 bases). The CDR3 is made up of 13 amino acids. Trimming stripped 6 bases from V and 4 bases from J, with 12 bases between. Germline V gene sequence: CDR1 MDHEN, CDR2 SYDVKM. Here the CDR3 reads CASSLDRTYGYTF. In DNA, the CDR3 is TGTGCCAGCAGCCTCGACAGAACCTATGGCTACACCTTC.

The rearrangement links TRBV7-9 to TRBJ2-5, with D possibly matching TRBD1 (5 bases). This CDR3 spans 12 amino acids. Trimming removed 11 bases from V and 0 bases from J, with 10 bases in between. Germline V gene data show CDR1 as SEHNR and CDR2 as FQNEAQ (reference sequence). The CDR3 nucleotides read TGTGCCGGCGCCAGGGACCAAGAGACCCAGTACTTC. As protein: CAGARDQETQYF.

The chain has TRBV9 and TRBJ1-3; 7 bases match TRBD1. Germline CDR1 is SGDLS and CDR2 is YYNGEE. This CDR3 is built from 15 residues. Trimming cost V 3 bases and J 0 bases; bases outside gene matches: 3. The CDR3 is CASSADRFSGNTIYF. CDR3 nucleotides: TGTGCCAGCAGCGCGGACAGGTTCTCTGGAAACACCATATATTTT.

Only a few counts were recorded for this clonotype. The genes are TRBV12-5 and TRBJ2-7; TRBD2 might be the D (6 bases). The CDR3 contains 14 residues. Germline CDR1 reads LGHNT; CDR2 reads FRNRAP. The CDR3 sequence: CASRSGLPAYEQYF. The CDR3 DNA follows: TGTGCCAGCAGATCGGGACTCCCCGCCTACGAGCAGTACTTC.

This clonotype showed up just a few times. The genes are TRBV19 and TRBJ1-5; 7 nucleotides match TRBD1. This CDR3 spans 16 amino acids. Trimming at V came to 5 bases and at J to 1 base, leaving 8 bases not matched to a gene. Germline V gene sequence: CDR1 LNHDA, CDR2 SQIVND (reference sequence). The CDR3 spells CASSEATGTSNQPQHF. The CDR3 DNA reads as TGTGCCAGTAGTGAGGCGACAGGGACGAGCAATCAGCCCCAGCATTTT.

This clonotype has a handful of counts. The rearrangement links TRBV5-6 to TRBJ2-6; the match to TRBD1 covers 7 bases. With V trimmed by 0 bases and J by 2 bases, 5 bases remained unmatched. The germline V gene has CDR1 SGHDT and CDR2 YYEEEE. The CDR3 covers 17 residues. CDR3 in amino acids: CASSLGQGFTGANVLTF. As DNA, the CDR3 is TGTGCCAGCAGCTTGGGACAGGGTTTTACTGGGGCCAACGTCCTGACTTTC. Combining the CDR3 with reference TRBV5-6 and TRBJ2-6 gives the whole variable domain DAGVTQSPTHLIKTRGQQVTLRCSPKSGHDTVSWYQQALGQGPQFIFQYYEEEERQRGNFPDRFSGHQFPNYSSELNVNALLLGDSALYLCASSLGQGFTGANVLTFGAGSRLTVL.

For the CDR3, the DNA is TGTGCCAGCAGCTTAAGCCCGGTGGGGCCGGGCACTGAAGCTTTCTTT. Its translation is CASSLSPVGPGTEAFF. The chain uses TRBV7-6 and TRBJ1-1; D perhaps matches TRBD1 (5 bases). Trimming pared 2 bases from V and 4 bases from J, leaving 17 bases between. The CDR3 has 16 amino acids. The V gene's germline CDR1 is SGHVS and CDR2 FNYEAQ.

The chain is built from TRBV29-1 and TRBJ2-7; 9 bases map to TRBD1. The CDR3 sequence is 12 residues long. Germline CDR1 SQVTM, CDR2 ANQGSEA. V was pared by 5 bases and J by 6 bases, with 5 bases of the junction left unmatched. CDR3 sequence reads: CSVWDRAGEQYF. In DNA, the CDR3 is TGCAGCGTTTGGGACAGGGCGGGCGAGCAGTACTTC.

The chain has TRBV4-2 and TRBJ1-1; D ambiguous. Germline V gives CDR1 LGHNA, CDR2 YNFKEQ. This CDR3 comprises 15 residues. The V end lost 0 bases, the J end lost 1 base, and 9 bases lay between the germline ends. DNA for the CDR3: TGTGCCAGCAGCCAAGATCCGGGCAGGAACACTGAAGCTTTCTTT. Its translation is CASSQDPGRNTEAFF.